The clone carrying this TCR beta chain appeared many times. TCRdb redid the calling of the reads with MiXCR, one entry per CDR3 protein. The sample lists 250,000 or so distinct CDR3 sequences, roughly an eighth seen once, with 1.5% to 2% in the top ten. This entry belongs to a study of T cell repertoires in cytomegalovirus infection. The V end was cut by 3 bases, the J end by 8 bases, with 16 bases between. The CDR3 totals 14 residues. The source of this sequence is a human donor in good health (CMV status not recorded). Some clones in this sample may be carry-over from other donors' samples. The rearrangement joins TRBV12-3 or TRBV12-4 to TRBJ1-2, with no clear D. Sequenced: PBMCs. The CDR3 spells CASSFSKGLKGYTF. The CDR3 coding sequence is TGTGCCAGCAGTTTTAGTAAGGGCTTAAAGGGCTACACCTTC.